Listed below are T cell receptor beta chains from one sample, sequenced in a study of spatial heterogeneity in lung cancer. TCRdb re-derived calls from the 5' RACE reads in MiXCR, one entry per CDR3 protein. The table has fewer than 40,000 distinct CDR3 sequences, 6.5% to 9% seen once; the top ten hold 25% to 35%. Specimen: PBMCs, collected at surgery. The receptors come from a male donor with early-stage non-small cell lung cancer. Both conserved end residues are part of each CDR3. The D gene is left open where the match is weak. Clone size is given for some rows only: seen once, a few or many times, or a class if the clone is expanded.

clone size,D gene,V gene,J gene,CDR3 DNA,CDR3 protein
many,.,TRBV6-6,TRBJ2-1,TGTGCCAGCAGTTACATAGGAGGCAATGAGCAGTTCTTC,CASSYIGGNEQFF
many,.,TRBV7-3,TRBJ1-1,TGTGCCAGCAGCTTGGGGTTGTCCACTGAAGCTTTCTTT,CASSLGLSTEAFF
many,.,TRBV7-2,TRBJ1-5,TGTGCCAGCAGCGCCGGGATCCCTGGGTATCAGCCCCAGCATTTT,CASSAGIPGYQPQHF
few,TRBD1,TRBV20-1,TRBJ2-2,TGCAGTGCGGGACAGGGGTCGAACACCGGGGAGCTGTTTTTT,CSAGQGSNTGELFF
many,TRBD2,TRBV5-1,TRBJ2-7,TGCGCCAGCAGCCCTGGACTAGCGGGGGACGAGCAGTACTTC,CASSPGLAGDEQYF
many,TRBD2,TRBV5-1,TRBJ2-1,TGCGCCAGCAGCACGTTAGCGGGAAGCTCCTACAATGAGCAGTTCTTC,CASSTLAGSSYNEQFF
.,.,TRBV7-8,TRBJ1-5,TGTGCCAGCAGCTTAGCGGAACGGTACAGGGAGGGGTATCAGCCCCAGCATTTT,CASSLAERYREGYQPQHF
many,TRBD1,TRBV11-2,TRBJ1-1,TGTGCCAGCAGCGCCCAAACAGGGGGCCGGGCAGAAGCTTTCTTT,CASSAQTGGRAEAFF
many,TRBD2,TRBV7-6,TRBJ2-4,TGTGCCAGCAGCCTTATCCAGGCGGGGGACATTCAGTACTTC,CASSLIQAGDIQYF
many,.,TRBV6-1,TRBJ1-5,TGTGCCAGCAAATCCCAGAATCAGCCCCAGCATTTT,CASKSQNQPQHF
once,TRBD1,TRBV11-2,TRBJ2-7,TGTGCCAGCAGCTTAGGGACAGGTCCCTACGAGCAGTACTTC,CASSLGTGPYEQYF